This T cell receptor (beta chain) was sequenced in a study of Ad26.COV2.S vaccination and SARS-CoV-2 variants. The overall study: Each vaccinee took Ad26.COV2.S intramuscularly, once or twice 56 days apart.

Documented treatment: some 19 received Ad26.COV2.S at low or high dose, single or two shots; five or six received placebo; per-sample allocation not given. Day 63 after the first injection of vaccine or placebo was the sampling time. Boston supplied an adult donor aged 18-55 years. Here immunoSEQ multiplex PCR was the method, and the copy in TCRdb shows in-frame clones only, minus some. The table records more than 300,000 clones, about 87% of them present only once. V lost 4 bases and J 0 bases, leaving 25 bases between the germline ends. The length of the CDR3 is 20 residues. Germline values: CDR1 SGHVS, CDR2 FNYEAQ.

The material sequenced was peripheral blood, taken in a trial of Ad26.COV2.S vaccine versus placebo. The V and J genes are TRBV7-6 and TRBJ2-1; maybe TRBD2 (6 bases). The sequence was collected from a person aged 18-60 years who received the Ad26.COV2.S COVID-19 vaccine or a placebo. CDR3 sequence (DNA): TGTGCCAGCAGCTCTTACCGGGCGACTAGGCCACCTAGCTCCTACAATGAGCAGTTCTTC. This sequence encodes CASSSYRATRPPSSYNEQFF.